This paragraph covers one T cell receptor beta chain sequence. Distinct nucleotide sequences in the sample also encode this CDR3. This sample stems from a study of control samples from healthy donors and cancer patients. Generated by immunoSEQ multiplex PCR, the TCRdb table keeps only in-frame clones and is missing some. The table has under 200,000 clones, 91% seen once. The sequencing input was blood. The clonotype comes from a woman aged 25 to 39 in good health.

CDR3 DNA sequence: TGTGCCAGCAGTTACTCGGGGACAGTTCCTGAAAAACTGTTTTTT. Translated, it gives CASSYSGTVPEKLFF. The rearrangement joins TRBV6-5 to TRBJ1-4; 7 nucleotides line up with TRBD1. Germline V gives CDR1 MNHEY, CDR2 SVGAGI. The CDR3 loop spans 15 amino acids. J gave up 7 bases and V 0 bases, and 5 bases lay outside the gene matches.